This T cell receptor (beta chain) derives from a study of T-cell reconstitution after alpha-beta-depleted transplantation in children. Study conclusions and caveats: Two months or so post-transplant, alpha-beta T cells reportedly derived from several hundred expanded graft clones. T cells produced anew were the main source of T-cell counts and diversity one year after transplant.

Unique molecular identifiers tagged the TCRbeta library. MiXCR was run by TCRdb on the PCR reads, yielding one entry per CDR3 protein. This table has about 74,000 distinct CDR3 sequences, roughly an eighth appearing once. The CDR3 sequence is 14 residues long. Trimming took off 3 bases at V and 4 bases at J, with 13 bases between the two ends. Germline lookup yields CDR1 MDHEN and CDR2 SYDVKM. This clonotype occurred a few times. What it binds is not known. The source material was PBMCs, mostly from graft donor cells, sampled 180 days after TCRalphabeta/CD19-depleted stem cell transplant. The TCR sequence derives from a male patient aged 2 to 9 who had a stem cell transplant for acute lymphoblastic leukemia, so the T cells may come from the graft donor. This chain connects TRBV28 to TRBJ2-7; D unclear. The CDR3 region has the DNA TGTGCCAGCAGTTTGGCCGTAGCTGATTACGAGCAGTACTTC. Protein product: CASSLAVADYEQYF.